This TCR beta chain was profiled in a study of T and B cells in COVID-19 patients (dated by TCRdb to between 2020 and 2021). The study in broad terms: In this study, adaptive immunity was profiled in COVID-19 patients who either had active infection or had recovered, using TRB and IGH repertoire sequencing of peripheral blood. A recovered cohort was made up of 15 to 19 patients contributing 20 samples, mostly after mild to moderate COVID-19 managed as outpatients. A couple of patients belonged to both the recovered and active cohorts because samples were available from active disease and after recovery. Over 7.5 million TCR sequences were analysed from a TCR and BCR sequence repository that comprised 37 patients and 65 or so time points. The recovered cohort had a median age of around 30 years, compared with approximately 67 years in the active-infection cohort. In the active-infection cohort, nine tenths of the roughly 20 patients had comorbidities linked to unfavorable COVID-19 outcome. For the repertoire analyses, the comparison was an age-matched reference group of approximately 39 healthy donors who were negative for COVID-19 antibodies. Of the approximately 21 patients in the active-infection cohort, approximately eleven were critically ill and needed mechanical ventilation or ECMO. As many as 9 follow-up blood samples were taken per patient, and some of the samples covered different disease stages within the same individual.

The sequencing machine was an Illumina MiSeq. TRB rearrangements were amplified by multiplex PCR with BIOMED2 TRB-A/B primer pools. Illumina-compatible adapters and 7-nucleotide sample barcodes were attached to the amplicons in two consecutive PCRs. All library PCRs used Phusion HS II polymerase. Amplicons were gel-purified with the NucleoSpin Gel and PCR Clean-up kit, quantified on Qubit, and pooled at about 4 nM. Amplicon pool quality was checked on an Agilent 2100 Bioanalyzer before Illumina next-generation sequencing. In the authors' own workflow: Annotation of TRB rearrangements was performed with MiXCR 3.0.8 using the default MiXCR reference library. Sequences with fewer than 2 reads and non-productive reads were filtered out, and every unique CDR3 nucleotide sequence was treated as a single clone. Clonality, diversity, richness and V-J gene usage were calculated in R 3.5.1. GLIPH2 was used to cluster TCRs based on CDR3 similarity, and OLGA was used to calculate the generation probabilities. Only GLIPH2 clusters with at least four unique TCR clonotypes present in at least three individuals were retained. TCRdb reworked the public reads: Q25 trimming with fastp, MiXCR clone assembly, productive beta chains retained. Identical CDR3 proteins give one entry, which carries the most common genes and DNA. These V and J calls are TCRdb output, not the study's own analysis. Here the sample has 4,000 to 6,000 distinct CDR3 sequences; 21% occur a single time. The ten most abundant clones make up more than 3% of the sample.

Overall study outcomes, separate from this receptor: Specific T cell subsets (CD4+/Treg/CD8+) and sorted SARS-CoV-2-responsive or tetramer+ T cells had not yet been sequenced, and the corresponding sequencing experiments were ongoing. The reported TCR clusters were stated to require prospective validation before clinical use. Patients with COVID-19 were reported to show strongly skewed TRBV/TRBJ gene usage. The cohort was judged too small for assessing how HLA contributes to COVID-19 susceptibility or severity. In active COVID-19, TRB repertoires were highly clonal, while at recovery, diversity and richness increased above the levels seen in healthy donors. Few blood samples were available from mildly ill patients while symptoms were present, and early samples from severe cases were likewise scarce. A total of 2,331 TCR clusters were exclusive to the recovered cohort, and 31 of those clusters were low-pGen clusters.

V is pared back by 2 bases and J by 5 bases, with 12 bases lying between the germline termini. In the germline V gene, CDR1 corresponds to KGHSH and CDR2 to LQKENI. The CDR3, cysteine through phenylalanine, is 14 amino acids long. Of all the DNA, just the CDR3 is kept, 42 bases in frame from base 1. Genomic DNA extracted from blood was used in amounts of about 220-550 ng for amplification of TRB repertoires. This clonotype is classified as medium-sized (0.01 to 0.1%). No antigen is known for it. No base-level quality is on record; no much larger clone is a single base apart. The receptor comes from a human donor with active COVID-19. Sequenced material: blood. Rearrangement joined TRBV18 to TRBJ2-5; the D gene is perhaps TRBD2, from 7 matching bases. The CDR3 here reads CASSPEQGGETQYF. The DNA sequence is given as TGTGCCAGCTCACCAGAACAGGGAGGGGAGACCCAGTACTTC.